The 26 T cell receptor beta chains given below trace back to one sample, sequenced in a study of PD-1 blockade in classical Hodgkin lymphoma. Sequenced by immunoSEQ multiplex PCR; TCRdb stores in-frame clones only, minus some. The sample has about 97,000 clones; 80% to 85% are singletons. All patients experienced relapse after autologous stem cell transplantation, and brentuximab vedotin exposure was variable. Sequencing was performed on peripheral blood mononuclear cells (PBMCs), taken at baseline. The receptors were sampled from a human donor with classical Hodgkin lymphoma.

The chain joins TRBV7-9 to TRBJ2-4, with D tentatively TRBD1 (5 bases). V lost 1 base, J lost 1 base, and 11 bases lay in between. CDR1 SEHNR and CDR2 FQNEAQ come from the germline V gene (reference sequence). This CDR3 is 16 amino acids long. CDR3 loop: CASSLEDRPAKNIQYF. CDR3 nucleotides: TGTGCCAGCAGCTTAGAAGACAGACCGGCCAAAAACATTCAGTACTTC. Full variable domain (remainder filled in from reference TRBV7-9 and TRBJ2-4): DTGVSQNPRHKITKRGQNVTFRCDPISEHNRLYWYRQTLGQGPEFLTYFQNEAQLEKSRLLSDRFSAERPKGSFSTLEIQRTEQGDSAMYLCASSLEDRPAKNIQYFGAGTRLSVL.

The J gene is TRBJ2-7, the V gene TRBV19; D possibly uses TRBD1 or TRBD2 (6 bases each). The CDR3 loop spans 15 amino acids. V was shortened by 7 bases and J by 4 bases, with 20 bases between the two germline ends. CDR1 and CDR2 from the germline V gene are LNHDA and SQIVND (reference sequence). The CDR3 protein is CASKGGGRFGYEQYF. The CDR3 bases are TGTGCCAGTAAGGGTGGGGGGCGTTTCGGGTACGAGCAGTACTTC.

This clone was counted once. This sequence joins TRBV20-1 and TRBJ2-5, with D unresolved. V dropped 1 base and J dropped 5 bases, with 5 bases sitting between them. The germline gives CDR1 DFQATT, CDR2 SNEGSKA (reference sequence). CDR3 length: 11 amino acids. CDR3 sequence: CSARVGETQYF. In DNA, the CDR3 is TGCAGTGCTAGAGTGGGGGAGACCCAGTACTTC.

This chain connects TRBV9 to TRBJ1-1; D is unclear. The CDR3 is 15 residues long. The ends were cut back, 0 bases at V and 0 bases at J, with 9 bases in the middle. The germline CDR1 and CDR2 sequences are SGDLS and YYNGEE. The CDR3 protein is CASSVDAGMNTEAFF. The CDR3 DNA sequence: TGTGCCAGCAGCGTAGACGCCGGTATGAACACTGAAGCTTTCTTT.

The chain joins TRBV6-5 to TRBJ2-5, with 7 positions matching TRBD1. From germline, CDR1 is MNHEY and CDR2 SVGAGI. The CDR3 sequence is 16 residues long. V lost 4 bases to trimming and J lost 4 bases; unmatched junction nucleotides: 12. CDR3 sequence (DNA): TGTGCCAGCAGTTCAGACTTACAGGGGTTCGGAGAGACCCAGTACTTC. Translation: CASSSDLQGFGETQYF.

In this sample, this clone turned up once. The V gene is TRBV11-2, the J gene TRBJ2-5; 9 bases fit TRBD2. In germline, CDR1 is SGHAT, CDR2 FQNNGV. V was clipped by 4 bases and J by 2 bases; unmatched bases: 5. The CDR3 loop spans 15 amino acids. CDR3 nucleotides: TGTGCCAGCAGCTCGGGACTAGCCCGACAAGAGACCCAGTACTTC. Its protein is CASSSGLARQETQYF. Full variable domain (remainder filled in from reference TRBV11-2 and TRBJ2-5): EAGVAQSPRYKIIEKRQSVAFWCNPISGHATLYWYQQILGQGPKLLIQFQNNGVVDDSQLPKDRFSAERLKGVDSTLKIQPAKLEDSAVYLCASSSGLARQETQYFGPGTRLLVL.

The DNA of the CDR3 is TGTGCCAGCAGCCCAGGGACCGAGGGGGACGAGCAGTACTTC. Amino acid sequence: CASSPGTEGDEQYF. V and J are TRBV11-2 and TRBJ2-7; D possibly corresponds to TRBD1 (6 bases). The CDR3 runs 14 residues. V was pared by 5 bases and J by 5 bases, with 16 bases between. Per the germline V gene, CDR1 is SGHAT and CDR2 is FQNNGV.

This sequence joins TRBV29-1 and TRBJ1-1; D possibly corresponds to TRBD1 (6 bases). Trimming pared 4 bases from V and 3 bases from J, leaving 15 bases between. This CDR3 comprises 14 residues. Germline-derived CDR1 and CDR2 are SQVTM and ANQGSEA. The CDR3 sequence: CSVGGGGEYTEAFF. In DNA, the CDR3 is TGCAGCGTTGGCGGGGGGGGCGAGTACACTGAAGCTTTCTTT.

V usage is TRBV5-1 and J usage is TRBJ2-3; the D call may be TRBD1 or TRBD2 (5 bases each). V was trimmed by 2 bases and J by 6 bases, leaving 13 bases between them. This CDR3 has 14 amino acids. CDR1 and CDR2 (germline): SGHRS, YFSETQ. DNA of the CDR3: TGCGCCAGCAGCTTTAGTAACGGGGCGGATACGCAGTATTTT. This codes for CASSFSNGADTQYF.

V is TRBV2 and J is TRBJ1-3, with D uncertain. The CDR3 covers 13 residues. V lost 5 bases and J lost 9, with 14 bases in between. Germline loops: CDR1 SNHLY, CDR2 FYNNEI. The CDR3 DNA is TGTGCCAGCAGTTTTGACCCGGGTAGCACCATATATTTT. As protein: CASSFDPGSTIYF.

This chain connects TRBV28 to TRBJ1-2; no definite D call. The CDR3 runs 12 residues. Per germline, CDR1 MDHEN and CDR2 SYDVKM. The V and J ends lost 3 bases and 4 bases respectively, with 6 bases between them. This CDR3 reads CASSLPGYGYTF. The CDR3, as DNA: TGTGCCAGCAGTTTGCCGGGCTATGGCTACACCTTC.

The CDR3 spells CASSFGSGEEKLFF. In nucleotides, the CDR3 is TGTGCCAGCAGCTTCGGGTCCGGTGAGGAAAAACTGTTTTTT. V and J are TRBV7-9 and TRBJ1-4; no clear D gene. Trimming stripped 3 bases from V and 8 bases from J, with 13 bases between. The CDR3 is 14 residues long. Germline V gives CDR1 SEHNR, CDR2 FQNEAQ (reference sequence). Full variable domain (outside the CDR3, taken from reference TRBV7-9 and TRBJ1-4): DTGVSQNPRHKITKRGQNVTFRCDPISEHNRLYWYRQTLGQGPEFLTYFQNEAQLEKSRLLSDRFSAERPKGSFSTLEIQRTEQGDSAMYLCASSFGSGEEKLFFGSGTQLSVL.

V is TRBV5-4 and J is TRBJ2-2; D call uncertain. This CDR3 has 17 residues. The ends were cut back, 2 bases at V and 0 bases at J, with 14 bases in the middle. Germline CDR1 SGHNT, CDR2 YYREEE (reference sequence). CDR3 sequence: CASSLDAPSANTGELFF. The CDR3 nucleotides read TGTGCCAGCAGCTTAGATGCGCCCTCCGCGAACACCGGGGAGCTGTTTTTT. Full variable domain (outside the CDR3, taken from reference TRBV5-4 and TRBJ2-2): ETGVTQSPTHLIKTRGQQVTLRCSSQSGHNTVSWYQQALGQGPQFIFQYYREEENGRGNFPPRFSGLQFPNYSSELNVNALELDDSALYLCASSLDAPSANTGELFFGEGSRLTVL.

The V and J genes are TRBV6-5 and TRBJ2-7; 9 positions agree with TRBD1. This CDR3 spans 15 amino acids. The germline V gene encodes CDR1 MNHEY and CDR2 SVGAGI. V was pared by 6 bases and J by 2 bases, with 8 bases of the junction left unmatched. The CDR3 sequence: CASSLRTGATYEQYF. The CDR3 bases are TGTGCCAGCAGCCTACGGACAGGGGCTACCTACGAGCAGTACTTC.

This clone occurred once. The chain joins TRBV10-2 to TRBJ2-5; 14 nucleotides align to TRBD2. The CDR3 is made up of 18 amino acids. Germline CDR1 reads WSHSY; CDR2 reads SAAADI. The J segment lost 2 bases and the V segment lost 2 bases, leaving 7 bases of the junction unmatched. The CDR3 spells CASSEVTSGRVGQETQYF. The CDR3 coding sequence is TGCGCCAGCAGTGAGGTGACTAGCGGGAGGGTGGGTCAAGAGACCCAGTACTTC.

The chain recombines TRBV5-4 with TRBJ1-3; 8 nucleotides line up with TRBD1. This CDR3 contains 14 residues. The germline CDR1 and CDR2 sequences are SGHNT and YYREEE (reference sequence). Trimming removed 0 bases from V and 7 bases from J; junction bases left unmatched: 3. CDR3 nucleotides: TGTGCCAGCAGCTTGGGCCAGGGGGCGAACACCATATATTTT. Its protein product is CASSLGQGANTIYF.

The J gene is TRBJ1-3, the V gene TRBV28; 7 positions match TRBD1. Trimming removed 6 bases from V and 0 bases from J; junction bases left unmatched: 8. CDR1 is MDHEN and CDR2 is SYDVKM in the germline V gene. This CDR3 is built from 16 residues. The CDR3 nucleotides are TGTGCCAGCAGCCCGACGGGACAGTTCTCTGGAAACACCATATATTTT. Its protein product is CASSPTGQFSGNTIYF.

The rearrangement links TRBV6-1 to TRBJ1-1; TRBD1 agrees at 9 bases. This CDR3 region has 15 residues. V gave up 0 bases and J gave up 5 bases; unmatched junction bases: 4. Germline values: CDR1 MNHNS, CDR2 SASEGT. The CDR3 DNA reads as TGTGCCAGCAGTGAAGCGAGGACAGGGGTAACTGAAGCTTTCTTT. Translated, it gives CASSEARTGVTEAFF.

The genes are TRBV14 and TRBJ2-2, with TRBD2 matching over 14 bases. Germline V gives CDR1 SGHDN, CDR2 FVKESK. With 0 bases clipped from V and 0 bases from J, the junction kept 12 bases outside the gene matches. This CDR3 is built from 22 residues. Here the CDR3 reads CASSQDRAGTSGRRANTGELFF. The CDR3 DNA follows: TGTGCCAGCAGCCAAGATCGGGCAGGGACTAGCGGGAGAAGGGCGAACACCGGGGAGCTGTTTTTT.

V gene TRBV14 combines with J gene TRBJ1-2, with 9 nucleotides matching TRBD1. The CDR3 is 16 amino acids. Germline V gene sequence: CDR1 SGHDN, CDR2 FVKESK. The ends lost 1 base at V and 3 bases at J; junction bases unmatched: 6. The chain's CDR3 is CASSQVGGQGDYGYTF. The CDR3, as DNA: TGTGCCAGCAGCCAAGTTGGGGGACAGGGTGACTATGGCTACACCTTC.

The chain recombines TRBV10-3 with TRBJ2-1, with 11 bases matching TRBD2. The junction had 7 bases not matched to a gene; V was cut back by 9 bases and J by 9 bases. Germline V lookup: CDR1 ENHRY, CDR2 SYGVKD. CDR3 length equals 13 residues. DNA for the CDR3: TGTGCCATGCGACTAGCGGGATCAGGTGAGCAGTTCTTC. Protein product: CAMRLAGSGEQFF.

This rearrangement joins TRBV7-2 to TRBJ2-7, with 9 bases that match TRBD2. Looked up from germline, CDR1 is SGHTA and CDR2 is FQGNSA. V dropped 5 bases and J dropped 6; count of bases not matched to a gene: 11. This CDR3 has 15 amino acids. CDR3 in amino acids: CASSQQGTSIPEQYF. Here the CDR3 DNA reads TGTGCCAGCAGCCAACAGGGGACTAGCATCCCCGAGCAGTACTTC.

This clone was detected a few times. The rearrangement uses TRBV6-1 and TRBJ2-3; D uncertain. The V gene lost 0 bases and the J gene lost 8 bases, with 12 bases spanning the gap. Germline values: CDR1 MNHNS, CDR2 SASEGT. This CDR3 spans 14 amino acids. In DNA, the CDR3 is TGTGCCAGCAGTGAAGCCGGCCCCCAGAGTACGCAGTATTTT. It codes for CASSEAGPQSTQYF.

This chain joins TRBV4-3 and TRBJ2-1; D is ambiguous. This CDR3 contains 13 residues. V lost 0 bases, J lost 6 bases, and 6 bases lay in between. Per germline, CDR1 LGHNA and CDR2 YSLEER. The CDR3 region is CASSQEWGNEQFF. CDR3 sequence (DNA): TGCGCCAGCAGCCAAGAATGGGGCAATGAGCAGTTCTTC.

The CDR3 DNA sequence: TGCAGTGCTCCCCTCATTGGGAAGCAGTTCTTC. This translates into CSAPLIGKQFF. The rearrangement joins TRBV20-1 to TRBJ2-1; D unresolved. Germline CDR1 is DFQATT and CDR2 is SNEGSKA (reference sequence). This CDR3 region has 11 residues. V lost 5 bases and J 11 bases, leaving 13 bases between the germline ends.

For the CDR3, the DNA is TGTGCCAGCCGGCGGGGGCATGGAGATACGCAGTATTTT. Protein: CASRRGHGDTQYF. V and J are TRBV7-9 and TRBJ2-3; a weak D match, TRBD2 (7 bases). The CDR3 spans 13 residues. Germline V lookup: CDR1 SEHNR, CDR2 FQNEAQ (reference sequence). With 8 bases removed from V and 5 bases from J, the gap between germline ends came to 14 bases.